Detailed here is one T cell receptor (beta chain). Its antigen remains unidentified. Per-base qualities were not stored, and no clone one base away is much larger. The data stem from a study of vaccination effects on CD4 cells after COVID-19 (dated by TCRdb to about 2022). About the full investigation: Each participant got two doses of an mRNA SARS-CoV-2 vaccine, either BNT162b2 or mRNA-1273. In both COVID-19 convalescent patients and infection-naive vaccine recipients, the study compared SARS-CoV-2 spike-specific CD4+ TCR repertoires from before mRNA vaccination with those from after it. The full study included 10 to 11 COVID-19 convalescent patients and several SARS-CoV-2-naive healthy vaccine recipients. The Oncomine TCR Beta short-read assay on an Illumina iSeq 100 was used to sequence cultures from other donors in the study. The investigation overall reported the following: Both infection-induced and vaccine-induced clones contracted markedly at late post-vaccination timepoints, which is consistent with waning T cell responses. Among healthy vaccine recipients, nearly all vaccine-induced clones were SARS-CoV-2 mono-reactive, and just 1 of 255 was cross-reactive with common cold coronaviruses. Limitations of the study were the small number of convalescent patients and the absence of early post-infection timepoints.

The CDR3 starts with the cysteine, ends with the phenylalanine, and has 19 residues. The kept DNA is CDR3 alone, 57 bases in frame from the first base. The germline V end is reduced by 0 bases and the J end by 3 bases; junction bases left unmatched: 5. CDR1 and CDR2, looked up from the germline V gene, are KGHDR and SFDVKD. The library was made by the immunoSEQ multiplex PCR assay. DNA from the cultured and isolated CD4+ T cells underwent TCR beta CDR3 sequencing. The authors processed their data as follows. Non-productive TCR sequences were removed, reads were trimmed to the CDR3 region, and CDR3s of at least 7 amino acids were retained. Antigen-specific clonotypes were identified using the MANAFEST web app by comparison of expansion in peptide wells against reference cultures. To count as positive, a clone had to show expansion at FDR<0.05 compared with the reference and with all other wells, an odds ratio above 5, and a frequency above 0.1% in two replicate wells. A clonotype was defined as cross-reactive if the clonotype was significantly expanded both in SARS-CoV-2 spike wells and in at least one common cold coronavirus spike condition. Levenshtein distance calculated with the stringdist R package was used to assess CDR3 similarity, and unrooted trees were constructed with ape in R 3.6.1. What TCRdb holds here is the immuneACCESS table cut down to in-frame rearrangements. Part of the clones is not present; checked against another copy, under half of the missing clones reflect an unresolved V gene, and the others are unexplained. D and trimming were read from the DNA, whereas the V and J calls and clone size are those reported in that table. The sample yields 70,000 to 75,000 clones; under 75% were counted once. The biggest ten clones account for about 4% of the sample.

The ViraFEST assay stimulated PBMC with viral peptide pools and then used TCR sequencing to identify antigen-specific CD4+ T cell clonotypes by expansion. After approximately 11 days of culture, CD4+ T cells were isolated with the EasySep CD4+ T cell isolation kit. None of the healthy vaccine recipients had a prior SARS-CoV-2 infection, which was confirmed by nucleocapsid antibody tests that came back negative both before and after vaccination. A few million PBMC per well were cultured with 8.5 to 10 ug/ml peptides in IMDM containing around 5.3% human AB serum, roughly 10 IU/ml IL-2 and gentamicin. On days 3 and 7, half of the culture medium was replaced with fresh IL-2-containing medium. Unless noted otherwise, every peptide stimulation condition was grown in triplicate wells. Using Ficoll-Paque Plus gradient centrifugation, PBMC were separated from whole blood and then either used fresh or cryopreserved at -140C. Overlapping peptide pools spanned the spike proteins of SARS-CoV-2 and the common cold coronaviruses HCoV-NL63, HCoV-OC43 and HCoV-229E. The QIAamp micro DNA kit was used to extract genomic DNA from the cultured CD4+ T cells.

Sequencing was performed on CD4+ T cells from PBMCs cultured with HCoV-OC43 spike peptides, taken before COVID-19 vaccination. The sample's cell subset or site label, decoded: HCoV-OC43 spike overlapping peptide pool stimulation. The TCR originated in a human donor who received a COVID-19 vaccine. Recombination linked TRBV24-1 to TRBJ2-3; TRBD2 matches 16 bases in the middle. CDR3 protein: CATSDLGGTSGGATDTQYF. The bases read TGTGCCACCAGTGATTTGGGGGGGACTAGCGGGGGGGCGACAGATACGCAGTATTTT.